One TCR beta chain is described in this entry. Every one of the patients relapsed after autologous stem cell transplantation (brentuximab vedotin exposure was variable). The V gene lost 5 bases and the J gene lost 5 bases, with 24 bases spanning the gap. Germline V gene sequence: CDR1 SEHNR, CDR2 FQNEAQ (reference sequence). This CDR3 region has 17 residues. Only in-frame clones appear in the TCRdb table, and some are missing; sequencing was by immunoSEQ multiplex PCR. The table has about 90,000 clones, 80% to 90% seen once. These data belong to a study of PD-1 blockade in classical Hodgkin lymphoma. The overall study: Patients were administered nivolumab (3 mg/kg intravenously) every 2 weeks.

The TCR comes from a human donor with classical Hodgkin lymphoma. Specimen: peripheral blood mononuclear cells (PBMCs), collected before the second cycle of nivolumab. The V and J genes are TRBV7-9 and TRBJ1-1; the D gene is possibly TRBD1 (6 bases). DNA of the CDR3: TGTGCCAGCAGCCCGGGGATCTGGACAGCAGGGTATACTGAAGCTTTCTTT. It is translated as CASSPGIWTAGYTEAFF.